This paragraph reports one TCR beta chain. The assay was immunoSEQ multiplex PCR, and TCRdb's table has in-frame clones only and misses some. The data hold about 95,000 clones, with 85% observed a single time. The data belong to a study of glioma-infiltrating T cells after dendritic cell vaccination. Study-level information: Samples are from glioblastoma patients in Phase I and II dendritic cell vaccine trials.

CDR1 and CDR2 (germline): SNHLY, FYNNEI. The J segment lost 5 bases and the V segment lost 0 bases, leaving 9 bases of the junction unmatched. The CDR3 covers 16 residues. The J gene is TRBJ2-5, the V gene TRBV2; TRBD1 aligns across 7 bases. The sample consisted of blood, taken before dendritic cell vaccination. The clonotype originates from a human donor with glioblastoma. The CDR3 region has the DNA TGTGCCAGCAGTGAAGCGTCGACAGGGTCCAGGGAGACCCAGTACTTC. Protein sequence: CASSEASTGSRETQYF.